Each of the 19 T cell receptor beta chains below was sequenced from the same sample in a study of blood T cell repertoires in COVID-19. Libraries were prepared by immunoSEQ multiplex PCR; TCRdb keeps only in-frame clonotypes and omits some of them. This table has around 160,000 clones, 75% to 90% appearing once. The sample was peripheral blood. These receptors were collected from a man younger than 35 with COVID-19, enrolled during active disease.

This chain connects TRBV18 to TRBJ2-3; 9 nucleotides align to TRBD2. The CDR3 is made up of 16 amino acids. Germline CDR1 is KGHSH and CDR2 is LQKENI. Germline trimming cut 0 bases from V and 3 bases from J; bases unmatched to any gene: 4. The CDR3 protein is CASSPPASGDTDTQYF. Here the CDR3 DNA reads TGTGCCAGCTCACCACCTGCTAGCGGGGATACAGATACGCAGTATTTT.

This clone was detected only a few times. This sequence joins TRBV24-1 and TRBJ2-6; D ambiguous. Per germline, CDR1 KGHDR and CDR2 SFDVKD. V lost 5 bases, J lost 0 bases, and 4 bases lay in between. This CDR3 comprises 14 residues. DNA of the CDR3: TGTGCCACCAGTGGACACTCTGGGGCCAACGTCCTGACTTTC. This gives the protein CATSGHSGANVLTF.

The CDR3 DNA sequence: TGTGCCAGCCAGACAGGGGGGGGCAATCAGCCCCAGCATTTT. Translated: CASQTGGGNQPQHF. The chain joins TRBV7-8 to TRBJ1-5, with TRBD1 matching over 9 bases. The germline gives CDR1 SGHVS, CDR2 FQNEAQ. The J segment lost 2 bases and the V segment lost 8 bases, leaving 4 bases of the junction unmatched. This CDR3 comprises 14 residues.

In DNA, the CDR3 is TGTGCCAGCAGTACAGACAATCAGCCCCAGCATTTT. This encodes CASSTDNQPQHF. The V gene is TRBV12-3 or TRBV12-4, the J gene TRBJ1-5; D uncertain. V lost 5 bases to trimming and J lost 3 bases, with 5 bases between them. This CDR3 contains 12 residues.

CDR3 coding DNA: TGTGCTTCGAGGGCAGGGGGAAAGACTGAAGCTTTCTTT. It specifies CASRAGGKTEAFF. The chain joins TRBV25-1 to TRBJ1-1, with 7 bases matching TRBD1. Germline V lookup: CDR1 MGHDK, CDR2 SYGVNS. The CDR3 spans 13 residues.

The CDR3 DNA reads as TGTGCCAGCAGCGGGGAAGGGAGCTCCTACGAGCAGTACTTC. The encoded protein is CASSGEGSSYEQYF. The genes are TRBV27 and TRBJ2-7; maybe TRBD2 (5 bases). This CDR3 spans 14 amino acids. Germline-derived CDR1 and CDR2 are MNHEY and SMNVEV (reference sequence). V lost 6 bases, J lost 0 bases, and 12 bases lay in between.

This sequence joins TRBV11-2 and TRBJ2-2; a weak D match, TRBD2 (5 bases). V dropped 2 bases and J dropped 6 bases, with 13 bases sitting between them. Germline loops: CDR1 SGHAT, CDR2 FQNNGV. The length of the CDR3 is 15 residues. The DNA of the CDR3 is TGTGCCAGCAGCTTATTACTAGTTGGCGCCGGGGAGCTGTTTTTT. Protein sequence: CASSLLLVGAGELFF.

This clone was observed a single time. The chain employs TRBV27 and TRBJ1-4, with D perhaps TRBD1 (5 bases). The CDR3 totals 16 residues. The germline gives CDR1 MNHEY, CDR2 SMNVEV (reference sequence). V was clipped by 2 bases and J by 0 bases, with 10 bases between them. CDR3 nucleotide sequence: TGTGCCAGCAGTTTAGACAGATCAGCAACTAATGAAAAACTGTTTTTT. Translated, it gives CASSLDRSATNEKLFF.

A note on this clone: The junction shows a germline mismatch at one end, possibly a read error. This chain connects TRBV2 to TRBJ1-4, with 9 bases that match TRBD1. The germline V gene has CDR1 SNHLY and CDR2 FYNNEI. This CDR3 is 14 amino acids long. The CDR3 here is CASSYTGGQEKLLF. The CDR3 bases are TGTGCCAGCAGTTACACAGGGGGCCAAGAAAAACTGCTTTTT.

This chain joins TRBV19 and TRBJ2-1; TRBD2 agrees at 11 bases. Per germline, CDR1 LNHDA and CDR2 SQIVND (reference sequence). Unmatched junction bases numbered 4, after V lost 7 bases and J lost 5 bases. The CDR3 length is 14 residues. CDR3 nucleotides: TGTGCCAGTACCGGGACTAGCGGTAACAATGAGCAGTTCTTC. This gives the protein CASTGTSGNNEQFF.

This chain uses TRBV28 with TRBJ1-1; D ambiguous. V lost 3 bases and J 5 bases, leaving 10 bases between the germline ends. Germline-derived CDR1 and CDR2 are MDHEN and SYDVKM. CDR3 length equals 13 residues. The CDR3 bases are TGTGCCAGCAGTTTCGGGGTGGGGACTGAAGCTTTCTTT. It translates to CASSFGVGTEAFF.

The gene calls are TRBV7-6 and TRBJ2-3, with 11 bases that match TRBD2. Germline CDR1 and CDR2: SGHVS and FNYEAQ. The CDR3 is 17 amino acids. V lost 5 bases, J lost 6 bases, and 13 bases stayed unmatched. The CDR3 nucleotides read TGTGCCAGCAGCCAGGGGACTAGCGGATTATTGTCGGATACGCAGTATTTT. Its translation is CASSQGTSGLLSDTQYF.

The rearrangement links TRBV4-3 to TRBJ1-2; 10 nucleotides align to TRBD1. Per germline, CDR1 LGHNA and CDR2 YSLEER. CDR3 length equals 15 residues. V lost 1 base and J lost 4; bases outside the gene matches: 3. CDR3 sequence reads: CASSQARDRGYGYTF. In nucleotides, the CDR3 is TGCGCCAGCAGCCAAGCCCGGGACAGGGGCTATGGCTACACCTTC.

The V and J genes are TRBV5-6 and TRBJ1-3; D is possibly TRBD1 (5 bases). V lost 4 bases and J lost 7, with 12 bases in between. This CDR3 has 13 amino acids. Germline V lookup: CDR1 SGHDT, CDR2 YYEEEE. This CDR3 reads CASSPGTKNTIYF. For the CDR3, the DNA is TGTGCCAGCAGCCCGGGGACTAAGAACACCATATATTTT.

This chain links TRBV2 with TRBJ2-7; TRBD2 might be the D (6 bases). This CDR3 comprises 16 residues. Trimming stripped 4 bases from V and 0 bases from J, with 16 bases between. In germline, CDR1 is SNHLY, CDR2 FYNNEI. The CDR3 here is CASSGLSIAASYEQYF. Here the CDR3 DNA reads TGTGCCAGCAGTGGCCTAAGTATAGCGGCCTCCTACGAGCAGTACTTC.

This CDR3 is CASSSAGEVGELFF. CDR3 nucleotide sequence: TGTGCCAGCAGTTCGGCGGGAGAGGTCGGGGAGCTGTTTTTT. The chain uses TRBV28 and TRBJ2-2, with 7 positions matching TRBD2. Trimming removed 4 bases from V and 7 bases from J; junction bases left unmatched: 6. The CDR3 covers 14 residues. CDR1 is MDHEN, CDR2 SYDVKM, per germline.

For the CDR3, the DNA is TGTGCCAGCACTTCCTTTCAGGGGGCCAACACTGAAGCTTTCTTT. Protein product: CASTSFQGANTEAFF. The chain couples TRBV6-5 to TRBJ1-1, with 8 bases fitting TRBD1. CDR3 length: 15 amino acids. Trimming removed 7 bases from V and 2 bases from J; junction bases left unmatched: 9. CDR1 is MNHEY, CDR2 SVGAGI, per germline.

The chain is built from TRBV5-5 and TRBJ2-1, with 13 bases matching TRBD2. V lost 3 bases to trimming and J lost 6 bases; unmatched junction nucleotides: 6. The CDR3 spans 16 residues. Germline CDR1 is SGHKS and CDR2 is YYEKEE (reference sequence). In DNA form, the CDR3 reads TGTGCCAGCAGCTCCCTGACTAGCGGGAGGACCAATGAGCAGTTCTTC. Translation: CASSSLTSGRTNEQFF.

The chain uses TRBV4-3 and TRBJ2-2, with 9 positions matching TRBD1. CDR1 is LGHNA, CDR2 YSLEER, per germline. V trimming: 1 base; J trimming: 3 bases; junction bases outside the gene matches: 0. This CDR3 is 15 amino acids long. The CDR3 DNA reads TGCGCCAGCAGCCAAGGGACAGGGGACACCGGGGAGCTGTTTTTT. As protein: CASSQGTGDTGELFF.